Given below is one TCR beta chain in context. The antigen remains unidentified. TCRdb keeps only in-frame clones here, not all; method: immunoSEQ multiplex PCR. The top ten clones hold around 5.1% of a sample with 150,000 or so clones, around nine tenths of them seen once. This record comes from a study of lymphopenia after photon versus proton radiotherapy. Findings and caveats of the study: Proton therapy kept repertoires fairly stable, unlike photons, which gained effector/memory cells. Only patients who died were analyzed for survival; proton advantage is unproven.

Germline lookup yields CDR1 MNHEY and CDR2 SMNVEV (reference sequence). V lost 0 bases and J 5 bases, leaving 7 bases between the germline ends. The CDR3 contains 13 residues. This sequence was found in a man aged 50 to 59 with gastric cancer. Source: peripheral blood, taken from a patient treated with photon-based radiotherapy. The genes are TRBV27 and TRBJ1-2; D is perhaps TRBD1 (5 bases). The CDR3, as DNA: TGTGCCAGCAGTTTATCGTGGGGGTATGGCTACACCTTC. This gives the protein CASSLSWGYGYTF.